Following are 25 T cell receptor beta chains from one sample sequenced in a study of blood T cell repertoires in COVID-19. Method: immunoSEQ multiplex PCR; TCRdb's copy keeps in-frame clones and lacks some. Of roughly 440,000 clones listed, approximately 89% are singletons. The sequenced sample consisted of peripheral blood. The receptors here all came from a woman aged 50 to 60 with COVID-19, enrolled during active disease.

The genes are TRBV11-2 and TRBJ1-4; D may be TRBD1 (5 bases). Germline lookup yields CDR1 SGHAT and CDR2 FQNNGV. The CDR3 sequence is 13 residues long. The V end lost 5 bases, the J end lost 11 bases, and 15 bases lay between the germline ends. CDR3 DNA: TGTGCCAGCAGCCCCGTCAGACAGAGGAAACTGTTTTTT. Translated: CASSPVRQRKLFF.

V gene TRBV5-6 combines with J gene TRBJ2-7; 7 bases match TRBD1. V lost 2 bases and J lost 5; bases outside the gene matches: 10. The CDR3 sequence is 15 residues long. Germline assignment: CDR1 SGHDT and CDR2 YYEEEE. CDR3 nucleotides: TGTGCCAGCAGCTTCCTGCGACAGGGAATCCACGAGCAGTACTTC. This codes for CASSFLRQGIHEQYF.

The V gene is TRBV25-1, the J gene TRBJ1-1; unclear D gene. V was clipped by 3 bases and J by 7 bases, with 6 bases between them. Germline V gene data show CDR1 as MGHDK and CDR2 as SYGVNS. The length of the CDR3 is 11 residues. CDR3 residues: CASSEVSEAFF. In DNA form, the CDR3 reads TGTGCCAGCAGTGAGGTTAGTGAAGCTTTCTTT.

To note about this clone: Other DNA sequences in the sample encode the same CDR3. CDR3 sequence reads: CASSLTGTGELFF. The CDR3 DNA reads as TGTGCCAGCAGCCTGACGGGGACCGGGGAGCTGTTTTTT. The V gene is TRBV27, the J gene TRBJ2-2, with D perhaps matching TRBD2 (5 bases). CDR3 length: 13 residues. CDR1 and CDR2 from the germline V gene are MNHEY and SMNVEV (reference sequence). V lost 6 bases, J lost 5 bases, and 10 bases lay in between.

This chain uses TRBV19 with TRBJ1-5; 10 bases are shared with TRBD1. Per germline, CDR1 LNHDA and CDR2 SQIVND (reference sequence). The CDR3 is 15 residues long. V trimming: 5 bases; J trimming: 5 bases; junction bases outside the gene matches: 6. The CDR3 sequence is CASSPDRGLDQPQHF. The DNA for the CDR3 is TGTGCCAGTAGTCCCGACAGGGGGCTAGATCAGCCCCAGCATTTT.

This clone turned up a few times. The chain employs TRBV12-3 or TRBV12-4 and TRBJ1-3; no definite D call. The CDR3 consists of 11 residues. Deletions cut 11 bases from V and 1 base from J, with 6 bases between. The CDR3: CAHTSGNTIYF. CDR3 sequence (DNA): TGTGCCCACACATCTGGAAACACCATATATTTT.

V usage is TRBV30 and J usage is TRBJ2-1, with 8 nucleotides matching TRBD1. Per the germline V gene, CDR1 is GTSNPN and CDR2 is SVGIG (reference sequence). J lost 2 bases, V lost 2 bases, and 5 bases had no gene match. The CDR3 runs to 15 residues. The DNA for the CDR3 is TGTGCCTGGAGTAAGGAGACAGGGGCCTACAATGAGCAGTTCTTC. This sequence encodes CAWSKETGAYNEQFF.

The V gene is TRBV30, the J gene TRBJ2-1; 8 positions agree with TRBD1. Germline values: CDR1 GTSNPN, CDR2 SVGIG (reference sequence). This CDR3 has 13 amino acids. V gave up 5 bases and J gave up 4 bases; unmatched junction bases: 4. The CDR3 is CAWWTGRYNEQFF. CDR3 nucleotide sequence: TGTGCCTGGTGGACAGGGCGTTACAATGAGCAGTTCTTC.

The chain has TRBV19 and TRBJ1-2, with D hard to call. This CDR3 is built from 12 residues. Germline V gives CDR1 LNHDA, CDR2 SQIVND (reference sequence). Trimming shortened V by 3 bases and J by 6 bases, and 8 bases separated the two germline ends. DNA of the CDR3: TGTGCCAGTAGTATCTCAGGCGATGGCTACACCTTC. It is translated as CASSISGDGYTF.

V and J are TRBV7-7 and TRBJ2-3; 7 nucleotides agree with TRBD1. Germline CDR1 and CDR2: SSHAT and FNYEAQ (reference sequence). The CDR3 is 14 residues long. Unmatched junction bases numbered 4, after V lost 1 base and J lost 6 bases. The CDR3 loop is CASSLEGAGDTQYF. The CDR3, as DNA: TGTGCCAGCAGCTTAGAGGGGGCAGGGGATACGCAGTATTTT.

The chain links TRBV6-1 to TRBJ2-5; the D is unclear. Trimming shortened V by 3 bases and J by 1 base, and 12 bases separated the two germline ends. The CDR3 has 15 amino acids. Germline V gives CDR1 MNHNS, CDR2 SASEGT. DNA for the CDR3: TGTGCCAGCAGTGAGGGTGGAAGCGCCCAAGAGACCCAGTACTTC. This sequence encodes CASSEGGSAQETQYF.

V gene TRBV30 combines with J gene TRBJ1-1; 12 nucleotides align to TRBD1. CDR3 size: 17 residues. J lost 2 bases, V lost 0 bases, and 7 bases had no gene match. CDR1 and CDR2 (germline): GTSNPN, SVGIG (reference sequence). The CDR3 sequence is CAWSVGRDRGRNTEAFF. CDR3 nucleotides: TGTGCCTGGAGTGTAGGTAGGGACAGGGGGCGAAACACTGAAGCTTTCTTT. Combining the CDR3 with reference TRBV30 and TRBJ1-1 gives the whole variable domain SQTIHQWPATLVQPVGSPLSLECTVEGTSNPNLYWYRQAAGRGLQLLFYSVGIGQISSEVPQNLSASRPQDRQFILSSKKLLLSDSGFYLCAWSVGRDRGRNTEAFFGQGTRLTVV.

The rearrangement links TRBV6-4 to TRBJ1-1; TRBD1 aligns across 8 bases. After removal of 3 bases from V and 4 bases from J, the junction contained 7 bases not matched to a gene. CDR3 length: 15 residues. Looked up from germline, CDR1 is MRHNA and CDR2 is SNTAGT. The CDR3 DNA is TGTGCCAGCAGTGAAATGGACAGGGTGGTCACTGAAGCTTTCTTT. This encodes CASSEMDRVVTEAFF.

The J gene is TRBJ2-5, the V gene TRBV7-9, with D tentatively TRBD2 (6 bases). CDR3 length equals 13 residues. Germline V gene sequence: CDR1 SEHNR, CDR2 FQNEAQ (reference sequence). The V end was cut by 4 bases, the J end by 3 bases, with 9 bases between. The CDR3: CASSWDSEETQYF. CDR3 DNA sequence: TGTGCCAGCAGCTGGGACTCTGAAGAGACCCAGTACTTC.

The V and J genes are TRBV30 and TRBJ1-5, with TRBD1 as a possible D gene (5 bases). CDR1 and CDR2 from the germline V gene are GTSNPN and SVGIG (reference sequence). The CDR3 sequence is 12 residues long. V was pared by 1 base and J by 5 bases, with 6 bases between. The CDR3 is CAWSDRYQPQHF. DNA of the CDR3: TGTGCCTGGAGTGACAGGTATCAGCCCCAGCATTTT.

The rearrangement joins TRBV30 to TRBJ2-2, with 11 nucleotides matching TRBD1. The CDR3 totals 16 residues. In germline, CDR1 is GTSNPN, CDR2 SVGIG (reference sequence). V lost 4 bases, J lost 5 bases, and 9 bases stayed unmatched. DNA of the CDR3: TGTGCCTGGACCCCCTCCGGGACAGGGGGTACCGGGGAGCTGTTTTTT. The encoded protein is CAWTPSGTGGTGELFF.

The rearrangement joins TRBV11-2 to TRBJ2-1, with TRBD1 matching over 8 bases. Trimming took 4 bases from V and 6 from J; bases not matched to a gene: 2. Germline V gene lookup returns CDR1 SGHAT and CDR2 FQNNGV. This CDR3 region has 13 residues. The CDR3 region is CASSSGTGNEQFF. The CDR3 nucleotides read TGTGCCAGCAGCTCCGGGACAGGCAATGAGCAGTTCTTC.

J is TRBJ2-7 and V is TRBV2, with a tentative D call TRBD2 (5 bases). Trimming took off 0 bases at V and 7 bases at J, with 10 bases between the two ends. The CDR3 sequence is 13 residues long. From germline, CDR1 is SNHLY and CDR2 FYNNEI. The CDR3 is CASSEADLGEQYF. The CDR3 region has the DNA TGTGCCAGCAGTGAAGCGGACTTGGGGGAGCAGTACTTC. Complete variable domain (other parts from reference TRBV2 and TRBJ2-7): EPEVTQTPSHQVTQMGQEVILRCVPISNHLYFYWYRQILGQKVEFLVSFYNNEISEKSEIFDDQFSVERPDGSNFTLKIRSTKLEDSAMYFCASSEADLGEQYFGPGTRLTVT.

The chain has TRBV24-1 and TRBJ2-1, with D tentatively TRBD1 (5 bases). Trimming removed 5 bases from V and 8 bases from J, with 9 bases in between. Germline V gene sequence: CDR1 KGHDR, CDR2 SFDVKD. The CDR3 has 12 residues. CDR3 nucleotides: TGTGCCACCAGTGCAGGGTCGGATGAGCAGTTCTTC. Encoded protein: CATSAGSDEQFF.

This chain links TRBV12-3 or TRBV12-4 with TRBJ2-7, with TRBD1 as a possible D gene (5 bases). The CDR3 is made up of 13 amino acids. V lost 6 bases to trimming and J lost 0 bases, with 9 bases between them. In nucleotides, the CDR3 is TGTGCCAGCAGCCGACAGTACTCCTACGAGCAGTACTTC. It encodes CASSRQYSYEQYF.

This chain links TRBV9 with TRBJ1-4; TRBD1 is a possible D gene (6 bases). Germline lookup yields CDR1 SGDLS and CDR2 YYNGEE. CDR3 length: 15 amino acids. The V and J ends lost 3 bases and 7 bases respectively, with 16 bases between them. CDR3 DNA sequence: TGTGCCAGCAGCGGAGAAACAGGGTGGAGTGAAAAACTGTTTTTT. It is translated as CASSGETGWSEKLFF.

The gene calls are TRBV7-9 and TRBJ1-2; possible D gene TRBD1, 6 bases. Trimming stripped 5 bases from V and 6 bases from J, with 16 bases between. This CDR3 comprises 14 residues. The germline V gene encodes CDR1 SEHNR and CDR2 FQNEAQ (reference sequence). CDR3 amino acids: CASSAHHRADGYTF. For the CDR3, the DNA is TGTGCCAGCAGCGCACACCACAGGGCCGATGGCTACACCTTC.

V usage is TRBV5-1 and J usage is TRBJ2-1; TRBD2 aligns across 10 bases. Germline V lookup: CDR1 SGHRS, CDR2 YFSETQ. The CDR3 has 17 amino acids. The junction had 8 bases not matched to a gene; V was cut back by 3 bases and J by 2 bases. The CDR3 sequence is CASSSSSSGGPYNEQFF. CDR3 nucleotides: TGCGCCAGCAGCTCAAGCTCTAGCGGGGGACCCTACAATGAGCAGTTCTTC.

The chain couples TRBV10-3 to TRBJ1-1, with no clear D. The V end was cut by 0 bases, the J end by 2 bases, with 16 bases between. The CDR3 covers 17 residues. Germline CDR1 ENHRY, CDR2 SYGVKD. The CDR3 protein is CAISESVGGVGNTEAFF. CDR3 nucleotides: TGTGCCATCAGTGAGTCTGTTGGAGGCGTTGGAAACACTGAAGCTTTCTTT.

The sample holds one count of this clone. The chain combines TRBV20-1 with TRBJ2-1; D is possibly TRBD2 (5 bases). The CDR3 contains 11 residues. V lost 6 bases and J 10 bases, leaving 13 bases between the germline ends. The germline V gene has CDR1 DFQATT and CDR2 SNEGSKA (reference sequence). The CDR3 reads CSALAGGEQFF. Written as DNA, the CDR3 is TGCAGTGCGCTTGCGGGTGGCGAGCAGTTCTTC.